The 3 T cell receptor beta chains reported below all come from one sample, sequenced in a study of shared clonotypes between healthy human individuals. Data came from immunoSEQ multiplex PCR; TCRdb stores just in-frame clones and leaves some out. The sample records roughly 2,500,000 clones, 90% to 95% being singletons. The specimen was naive CD4+ T cells from PBMCs. The subset: CD45RA+ positively selected. The receptors originated from a man between 18 and 29 years old in good health. Some clones in this sample may be carry-over from other donors' samples.

The chain employs TRBV6-5 and TRBJ2-7, with 7 nucleotides matching TRBD2. V trimming: 6 bases; J trimming: 5 bases; junction bases outside the gene matches: 4. CDR1 and CDR2 from the germline V gene are MNHEY and SVGAGI. This CDR3 comprises 12 residues. The CDR3 reads CASSSGGHEQYF. CDR3 DNA sequence: TGTGCCAGCAGCTCGGGGGGTCACGAGCAGTACTTC.

The J gene is TRBJ2-3, the V gene TRBV5-1; 10 positions match TRBD2. The length of the CDR3 is 16 residues. Trimming took 2 bases from V and 2 from J; bases not matched to a gene: 5. The V gene's germline CDR1 is SGHRS and CDR2 YFSETQ. CDR3 region: CASSFWTSGLTDTQYF. For the CDR3, the DNA is TGCGCCAGCAGCTTCTGGACTAGCGGACTCACAGATACGCAGTATTTT.

This clone was observed a single time. This sample includes further DNA sequences coding for the same CDR3. The CDR3 loop is CASSPGLAGGTGELFF. The DNA of the CDR3 is TGTGCCAGCAGCCCAGGCCTGGCAGGTGGGACCGGGGAGCTGTTTTTT. The chain carries TRBV7-3 and TRBJ2-2; D is uncertain. The CDR3 runs to 16 residues. Germline-derived CDR1 and CDR2 are SGHTA and FQGTGA. Trimming cost V 5 bases and J 5 bases, with 18 bases left between them.